The rows below give T cell receptor beta chains drawn from one sample of a study of blood T cell repertoires in COVID-19. Only in-frame clones appear in the TCRdb table, and some are missing; sequencing was by immunoSEQ multiplex PCR. The sample has approximately 76,000 clones, over 75% seen once. Specimen: peripheral blood. These receptors came from a human donor in a cohort sampled during active COVID-19. Each CDR3 is given with its conserved first and last residue. D genes are given only for firm matches. Clone sizes are given selectively: once, few, many, or a class where the clone is expanded.

NA | TRBJ1-4 | TRBV19 | TRBD1 | CASRRQGAREKLFF | TGTGCCAGTAGGCGACAGGGGGCGCGAGAAAAACTGTTTTTT
NA | TRBJ2-5 | TRBV7-2 | TRBD2 | CASSLDGGGQETQYF | TGTGCCAGCAGCTTAGATGGCGGGGGCCAAGAGACCCAGTACTTC
NA | TRBJ2-5 | TRBV12-3/TRBV12-4 | TRBD2 | CASSPGLKETQYF | TGTGCCAGCAGTCCGGGACTAAAAGAGACCCAGTACTTC
NA | TRBJ2-7 | TRBV24-1 | NA | CATLLEGVEQYF | TGTGCCACCCTACTTGAGGGGGTCGAGCAGTACTTC
NA | TRBJ2-6 | TRBV5-8 | TRBD1 | CASTPRGLAPGANVLTF | TGTGCCAGCACCCCCAGGGGGCTAGCTCCCGGGGCCAACGTCCTGACTTTC
NA | TRBJ2-7 | TRBV7-3 | NA | CASSSTGSSYEQYF | TGTGCCAGCAGCTCTACAGGGTCCTCCTACGAGCAGTACTTC
NA | TRBJ1-5 | TRBV7-8 | NA | CASSLLGSGGQPQHF | TGTGCCAGCAGCTTACTGGGGAGCGGAGGGCAGCCCCAGCATTTT
once | TRBJ2-1 | TRBV2 | TRBD1 | CASSGIRGPEQFF | TGTGCCAGCAGCGGAATTAGGGGGCCTGAGCAGTTCTTC
NA | TRBJ2-7 | TRBV7-3 | TRBD1 | CASSQTGTGQDEQYF | TGTGCCAGCAGCCAGACCGGGACAGGGCAGGACGAGCAGTACTTC
NA | TRBJ1-2 | TRBV19 | NA | CASSGSGWYGYTF | TGTGCCAGTAGTGGCAGCGGATGGTATGGCTACACCTTC
NA | TRBJ2-7 | TRBV28 | NA | CASTTPAGLGYEQYF | TGTGCCAGCACCACTCCTGCGGGTTTGGGATACGAGCAGTACTTC
NA | TRBJ2-4 | TRBV11-3 | TRBD2 | CASSPPAGGPAKNIQYF | TGTGCCAGCAGCCCCCCGGCGGGAGGGCCGGCCAAAAACATTCAGTACTTC
NA | TRBJ1-4 | TRBV5-4 | NA | CASSLDRFDEKLFF | TGTGCCAGCAGCTTAGACAGGTTTGATGAAAAACTGTTTTTT
NA | TRBJ2-3 | TRBV29-1 | TRBD1 | CSVETGGTDTQYF | TGCAGCGTTGAGACAGGGGGCACAGATACGCAGTATTTT
NA | TRBJ1-4 | TRBV19 | NA | CASSRNPGAGGKLFF | TGTGCCAGTAGTAGGAATCCGGGAGCCGGGGGAAAACTGTTTTTT
NA | TRBJ2-2 | TRBV3-1/TRBV3-2 | TRBD2 | CASSFPSGGANTGELFF | TGTGCCAGCAGCTTCCCTAGCGGGGGTGCGAACACCGGGGAGCTGTTTTTT
NA | TRBJ1-5 | TRBV2 | TRBD1 | CASSPGGIGQPQHF | TGTGCCAGCAGCCCAGGGGGGATCGGTCAGCCCCAGCATTTT
once | TRBJ1-2 | TRBV19 | NA | CASSMGGVKDYGYTF | TGTGCCAGTAGTATGGGGGGGGTGAAGGACTATGGCTACACCTTC
NA | TRBJ2-7 | TRBV11-3 | TRBD2 | CASSETSGYYEQYF | TGTGCCAGCAGCGAGACTAGCGGATACTACGAGCAGTACTTC
few | TRBJ2-1 | TRBV19 | TRBD1 | CASSNRDRQNEQFF | TGTGCCAGTAGTAACCGGGACAGACAAAATGAGCAGTTCTTC
NA | TRBJ2-2 | TRBV9 | TRBD2 | CASSFLADTGELFF | TGTGCCAGCAGCTTTCTAGCGGACACCGGGGAGCTGTTTTTT
NA | TRBJ2-7 | TRBV6-2/TRBV6-3 | NA | CASSYSIHGNEQYF | TGTGCCAGCAGTTACTCGATCCACGGGAACGAGCAGTACTTC
once | TRBJ2-5 | TRBV5-1 | NA | CASSLRSGSIGNQETQYF | TGCGCCAGCAGCTTGCGCTCAGGGTCAATTGGGAATCAAGAGACCCAGTACTTC
NA | TRBJ2-7 | TRBV30 | NA | CAWSVQDSRGYF | TGTGCCTGGAGTGTACAGGACAGCCGGGGGTACTTC
NA | TRBJ2-3 | TRBV28 | TRBD1 | CASSEGQDPDTQYF | TGTGCCAGCAGTGAGGGACAGGACCCAGATACGCAGTATTTT
NA | TRBJ2-7 | TRBV9 | TRBD2 | CASSVGEREARYEQYF | TGTGCCAGCAGCGTAGGGGAGCGGGAGGCGCGATACGAGCAGTACTTC
NA | TRBJ2-3 | TRBV7-2 | NA | CASRPSDTDTQYF | TGTGCCAGCCGCCCCAGTGACACAGATACGCAGTATTTT
NA | TRBJ2-1 | TRBV9 | TRBD2 | CASSTTSGSSDEQFF | TGTGCCAGCAGTACGACTAGCGGGAGTAGCGATGAGCAGTTCTTC
NA | TRBJ1-1 | TRBV7-2 | NA | CASSQLGPNTEAFF | TGTGCCAGCAGCCAACTTGGGCCTAACACTGAAGCTTTCTTT
few | TRBJ1-2 | TRBV4-2 | NA | CASSQDGNGYTF | TGTGCCAGCAGCCAAGACGGGAATGGCTACACCTTC
NA | TRBJ2-1 | TRBV2 | TRBD2 | CASSAPLAVDYNEQFF | TGTGCCAGCAGTGCCCCCCTAGCGGTAGATTACAATGAGCAGTTCTTC
once | TRBJ1-2 | TRBV2 | TRBD1 | CASSEARRQGDGYTF | TGTGCCAGCAGTGAAGCCCGTAGACAGGGGGATGGCTACACCTTC
NA | TRBJ2-2 | TRBV11-2 | TRBD1 | CASSHWSGQGQGGELFF | TGTGCCAGCAGCCATTGGTCGGGACAGGGACAGGGCGGGGAGCTGTTTTTT
NA | TRBJ2-3 | TRBV6-4 | NA | CASSPTGNTDTQYF | TGTGCCAGCAGTCCCACAGGGAACACAGATACGCAGTATTTT
NA | TRBJ1-4 | TRBV19 | NA | CASRGVGQLNEKLFF | TGTGCCAGTAGGGGGGTTGGACAGCTGAATGAAAAACTGTTTTTT
NA | TRBJ2-2 | TRBV5-1 | NA | CASSLGATGELFF | TGCGCCAGCAGCTTGGGAGCCACCGGGGAGCTGTTTTTT
few | TRBJ1-5 | TRBV7-3 | NA | CASYRYLLPQHF | TGTGCCAGCTACAGGTATCTGTTGCCCCAGCATTTT
NA | TRBJ2-1 | TRBV3-1/TRBV3-2 | TRBD2 | CASSRSGIEQFF | TGTGCCAGCAGCAGAAGCGGGATTGAGCAGTTCTTC
NA | TRBJ1-4 | TRBV15 | NA | CATSRDPQISNEKLFF | TGTGCCACCAGCAGAGATCCACAGATTAGTAATGAAAAACTGTTTTTT
NA | TRBJ2-7 | TRBV10-3 | TRBD2 | CAIMGLAGGDEQYF | TGTGCCATCATGGGACTAGCGGGAGGGGACGAGCAGTACTTC
NA | TRBJ2-2 | TRBV3-1/TRBV3-2 | TRBD2 | CASSRTGAGFRGGLFF | TGTGCCAGCAGCCGAACCGGAGCGGGGTTTCGGGGGGGGCTGTTTTTT
NA | TRBJ2-2 | TRBV2 | NA | CASHVGDSAAGELFF | TGTGCCAGCCATGTCGGGGACTCTGCCGCCGGGGAGCTGTTTTTT
once | TRBJ1-1 | TRBV29-1 | NA | CSVVLAEAFF | TGCAGCGTTGTACTTGCTGAAGCTTTCTTT
NA | TRBJ2-2 | TRBV5-4 | NA | CASSLGVTGELFF | TGTGCCAGCAGCTTGGGAGTAACCGGGGAGCTGTTTTTT
NA | TRBJ2-1 | TRBV11-3 | NA | CASSLEGAQGFF | TGTGCCAGCAGCTTAGAGGGGGCCCAGGGTTTCTTC
NA | TRBJ2-1 | TRBV11-1 | NA | CASSPGLSAYEQFF | TGTGCCAGCAGCCCAGGGCTGTCTGCATACGAGCAGTTCTTC
NA | TRBJ2-1 | TRBV20-1 | NA | CSASKGVRTLSLSSYNEQFF | TGCAGTGCTAGTAAAGGTGTTCGGACTCTAAGTTTAAGCTCCTACAATGAGCAGTTCTTC
once | TRBJ2-5 | TRBV24-1 | NA | CATSEHKYQETQYF | TGTGCCACCAGTGAACACAAGTACCAAGAGACCCAGTACTTC
NA | TRBJ2-1 | TRBV5-6 | NA | CASSSLVIGDHYNEQFF | TGTGCCAGCAGCTCCCTTGTGATCGGAGATCATTACAATGAGCAGTTCTTC
once | TRBJ1-2 | TRBV29-1 | NA | CSLLEMGGYGYTF | TGCAGCCTCCTGGAGATGGGGGGTTATGGCTACACCTTC
NA | TRBJ1-4 | TRBV28 | NA | CASSTGASNEKLFF | TGTGCCAGCAGCACCGGAGCCTCCAATGAAAAACTGTTTTTT
NA | TRBJ2-5 | TRBV14 | NA | CASGGAGETQYF | TGTGCCAGCGGGGGGGCTGGGGAGACCCAGTACTTC
NA | TRBJ2-1 | TRBV5-4 | TRBD2 | CASSLAGTTEQFF | TGTGCCAGCAGCTTGGCCGGGACTACCGAGCAGTTCTTC
NA | TRBJ1-5 | TRBV7-2 | TRBD1 | CASSRTGGELSNQPQHF | TGTGCCAGCAGCCGGACAGGCGGGGAACTTAGCAATCAGCCCCAGCATTTT
NA | TRBJ1-3 | TRBV10-3 | TRBD1 | CAIVDRANSGNTIYF | TGTGCCATCGTAGACAGGGCCAACTCTGGAAACACCATATATTTT
NA | TRBJ1-2 | TRBV6-7 | NA | CASSETTGLGLNYGYTF | TGTGCCAGCAGTGAGACGACAGGCCTGGGCCTTAACTATGGCTACACCTTC
NA | TRBJ1-3 | TRBV19 | NA | CASLPRGFGNTIYF | TGTGCCAGTCTCCCCAGGGGATTCGGGAACACCATATATTTT
NA | TRBJ1-2 | TRBV5-4 | NA | CASSLDSGGGYTF | TGTGCCAGCAGCTTGGATTCGGGAGGCGGCTACACCTTC
once | TRBJ2-1 | TRBV28 | NA | CASSLHGQGSYNEQFF | TGTGCCAGCAGTTTACACGGGCAGGGATCCTACAATGAGCAGTTCTTC